The rows below give T cell receptor beta chains drawn from one sample of a study of a mutant IDH1 vaccine in newly diagnosed glioma. Repertoires were generated with immunoSEQ multiplex PCR, while TCRdb's copy carries only in-frame clones and drops some. The sample yields about 64,000 clones, 70% to 90% seen once. Which antigens these TCRs recognize remains unknown. The starting material was PBMCs, obtained from a glioma patient whose treatment included an IDH1 peptide vaccine. These receptors were collected from a young man with glioma. The CDR3 runs from the conserved cysteine through the conserved F or W. A D gene is named only where the DNA matches it firmly. Only some rows state a clone size, as once, few, many or a class for expanded clones.

CDR3 protein: CASSIRSGAGIYNEQFF; CDR3 DNA: TGTGCCAGTAGTATTAGGTCGGGAGCGGGGATCTACAATGAGCAGTTCTTC; V gene: TRBV19; J gene: TRBJ2-1; CDR3 length: 17; clone size: .; D gene: TRBD2
CDR3 protein: CASSPQGTGWKPQHF; CDR3 DNA: TGTGCCAGCAGTCCTCAGGGGACAGGGTGGAAGCCCCAGCATTTT; V gene: TRBV27; J gene: TRBJ1-5; CDR3 length: 15; clone size: .; D gene: TRBD1
CDR3 protein: CASSLQGSTRRKLFF; CDR3 DNA: TGTGCCAGCAGCTTACAAGGCAGTACCCGAAGAAAACTGTTTTTT; V gene: TRBV7-9; J gene: TRBJ1-4; CDR3 length: 15; clone size: .; D gene: .
CDR3 protein: CASSLVGSGDEAFF; CDR3 DNA: TGTGCCAGCAGCTTAGTGGGGAGCGGAGATGAAGCTTTCTTT; V gene: TRBV7-9; J gene: TRBJ1-1; CDR3 length: 14; clone size: .; D gene: .
CDR3 protein: CASSLDGTLSYNEQFF; CDR3 DNA: TGTGCCAGCAGCTTAGATGGGACACTCTCCTACAATGAGCAGTTCTTC; V gene: TRBV11-2; J gene: TRBJ2-1; CDR3 length: 16; clone size: once; D gene: .
CDR3 protein: CASSSIGWSNSYGYTF; CDR3 DNA: TGTGCCAGCAGTTCGATCGGTTGGTCTAACTCCTATGGCTACACCTTC; V gene: TRBV27; J gene: TRBJ1-2; CDR3 length: 16; clone size: .; D gene: .
CDR3 protein: CASSVVGGYGELFF; CDR3 DNA: TGTGCCAGCAGCGTAGTAGGAGGGTACGGGGAGCTGTTTTTT; V gene: TRBV9; J gene: TRBJ2-2; CDR3 length: 14; clone size: once; D gene: .
CDR3 protein: CASSGPGAALDTQYF; CDR3 DNA: TGTGCCAGCAGTGGTCCGGGAGCGGCGCTGGATACGCAGTATTTT; V gene: TRBV25-1; J gene: TRBJ2-3; CDR3 length: 15; clone size: .; D gene: .
CDR3 protein: CASSPGWNYEQYF; CDR3 DNA: TGTGCCAGCAGCCCCGGGTGGAACTACGAGCAGTACTTC; V gene: TRBV28; J gene: TRBJ2-7; CDR3 length: 13; clone size: .; D gene: .
CDR3 protein: CASSSRTTGQETQYF; CDR3 DNA: TGTGCCAGTAGTTCCCGGACTACGGGGCAAGAGACCCAGTACTTC; V gene: TRBV19; J gene: TRBJ2-5; CDR3 length: 15; clone size: .; D gene: .
CDR3 protein: CASTDRLYATQYF; CDR3 DNA: TGTGCCAGCACGGACAGACTCTACGCCACGCAGTATTTT; V gene: TRBV19; J gene: TRBJ2-3; CDR3 length: 13; clone size: once; D gene: .
CDR3 protein: CASSLAGAGEQFF; CDR3 DNA: TGTGCCAGCAGCCTAGCGGGGGCGGGTGAGCAGTTCTTC; V gene: TRBV7-9; J gene: TRBJ2-1; CDR3 length: 13; clone size: once; D gene: TRBD2
CDR3 protein: CASSLASTWTGPPEGEQYF; CDR3 DNA: TGTGCCAGCAGCTTGGCCTCTACCTGGACAGGCCCCCCGGAGGGCGAGCAGTACTTC; V gene: TRBV5-6; J gene: TRBJ2-7; CDR3 length: 19; clone size: .; D gene: .
CDR3 protein: CASSQDARLVGGNEQFF; CDR3 DNA: TGCGCCAGCAGCCAAGACGCGCGGCTAGTAGGTGGCAATGAGCAGTTCTTC; V gene: TRBV4-1; J gene: TRBJ2-1; CDR3 length: 17; clone size: .; D gene: .
CDR3 protein: CASSISRTAGNTIYF; CDR3 DNA: TGTGCCAGTAGTATATCTAGGACAGCTGGAAACACCATATATTTT; V gene: TRBV19; J gene: TRBJ1-3; CDR3 length: 15; clone size: .; D gene: .
CDR3 protein: CASSSQGAGEKLFF; CDR3 DNA: TGCGCCAGCAGCTCTCAGGGGGCTGGGGAAAAACTGTTTTTT; V gene: TRBV5-1; J gene: TRBJ1-4; CDR3 length: 14; clone size: .; D gene: TRBD1
CDR3 protein: CASSPTIAGGLVDTQYF; CDR3 DNA: TGTGCCAGCAGTCCCACTATAGCGGGGGGGCTTGTCGATACGCAGTATTTT; V gene: TRBV25-1; J gene: TRBJ2-3; CDR3 length: 17; clone size: .; D gene: TRBD2
CDR3 protein: CASSSVTIVTGATNTEAFF; CDR3 DNA: TGTGCCAGCAGCTCAGTTACCATAGTGACAGGCGCAACGAACACTGAAGCTTTCTTT; V gene: TRBV7-8; J gene: TRBJ1-1; CDR3 length: 19; clone size: .; D gene: .
CDR3 protein: CASRGVLEQYF; CDR3 DNA: TGTGCCAGCCGCGGGGTCCTCGAGCAGTACTTC; V gene: TRBV6-1; J gene: TRBJ2-7; CDR3 length: 11; clone size: .; D gene: .
CDR3 protein: CASRPDRPVYEQYF; CDR3 DNA: TGTGCCAGCAGGCCGGACAGGCCCGTCTACGAGCAGTACTTC; V gene: TRBV6-5; J gene: TRBJ2-7; CDR3 length: 14; clone size: .; D gene: TRBD1
CDR3 protein: CASSLLGTGGSATYNEQFF; CDR3 DNA: TGTGCCAGCAGTCTCCTTGGGACAGGGGGCTCCGCGACCTACAATGAGCAGTTCTTC; V gene: TRBV27; J gene: TRBJ2-1; CDR3 length: 19; clone size: .; D gene: TRBD1
CDR3 protein: CASSLVGTGGPTEELFF; CDR3 DNA: TGTGCCAGCAGCTTAGTTGGGACAGGGGGTCCGACCGAGGAGCTGTTTTTT; V gene: TRBV7-9; J gene: TRBJ2-2; CDR3 length: 17; clone size: .; D gene: TRBD1
CDR3 protein: CASSFSSGAANYGYTF; CDR3 DNA: TGTGCCAGCAGTTTCTCCTCAGGCGCAGCTAACTATGGCTACACCTTC; V gene: TRBV28; J gene: TRBJ1-2; CDR3 length: 16; clone size: .; D gene: .
CDR3 protein: CASSPRGHAHNTEAFF; CDR3 DNA: TGTGCCAGCTCACCACGGGGACACGCACACAACACTGAAGCTTTCTTT; V gene: TRBV18; J gene: TRBJ1-1; CDR3 length: 16; clone size: .; D gene: .
CDR3 protein: CASSLRENTEAFF; CDR3 DNA: TGTGCCAGCAGTCTACGGGAGAACACTGAAGCTTTCTTT; V gene: TRBV2; J gene: TRBJ1-1; CDR3 length: 13; clone size: .; D gene: .
CDR3 protein: CASSANTDTQYF; CDR3 DNA: TGTGCCAGCAGCGCAAACACAGATACGCAGTATTTT; V gene: TRBV5-4; J gene: TRBJ2-3; CDR3 length: 12; clone size: .; D gene: .
CDR3 protein: CASSLYQETQYF; CDR3 DNA: TGTGCCAGCAGTTTATATCAAGAGACCCAGTACTTC; V gene: TRBV27; J gene: TRBJ2-5; CDR3 length: 12; clone size: few; D gene: .
CDR3 protein: CASSPRTARGNQPQHF; CDR3 DNA: TGTGCCAGCAGTCCACGGACAGCCCGGGGCAATCAGCCCCAGCATTTT; V gene: TRBV27; J gene: TRBJ1-5; CDR3 length: 16; clone size: .; D gene: .